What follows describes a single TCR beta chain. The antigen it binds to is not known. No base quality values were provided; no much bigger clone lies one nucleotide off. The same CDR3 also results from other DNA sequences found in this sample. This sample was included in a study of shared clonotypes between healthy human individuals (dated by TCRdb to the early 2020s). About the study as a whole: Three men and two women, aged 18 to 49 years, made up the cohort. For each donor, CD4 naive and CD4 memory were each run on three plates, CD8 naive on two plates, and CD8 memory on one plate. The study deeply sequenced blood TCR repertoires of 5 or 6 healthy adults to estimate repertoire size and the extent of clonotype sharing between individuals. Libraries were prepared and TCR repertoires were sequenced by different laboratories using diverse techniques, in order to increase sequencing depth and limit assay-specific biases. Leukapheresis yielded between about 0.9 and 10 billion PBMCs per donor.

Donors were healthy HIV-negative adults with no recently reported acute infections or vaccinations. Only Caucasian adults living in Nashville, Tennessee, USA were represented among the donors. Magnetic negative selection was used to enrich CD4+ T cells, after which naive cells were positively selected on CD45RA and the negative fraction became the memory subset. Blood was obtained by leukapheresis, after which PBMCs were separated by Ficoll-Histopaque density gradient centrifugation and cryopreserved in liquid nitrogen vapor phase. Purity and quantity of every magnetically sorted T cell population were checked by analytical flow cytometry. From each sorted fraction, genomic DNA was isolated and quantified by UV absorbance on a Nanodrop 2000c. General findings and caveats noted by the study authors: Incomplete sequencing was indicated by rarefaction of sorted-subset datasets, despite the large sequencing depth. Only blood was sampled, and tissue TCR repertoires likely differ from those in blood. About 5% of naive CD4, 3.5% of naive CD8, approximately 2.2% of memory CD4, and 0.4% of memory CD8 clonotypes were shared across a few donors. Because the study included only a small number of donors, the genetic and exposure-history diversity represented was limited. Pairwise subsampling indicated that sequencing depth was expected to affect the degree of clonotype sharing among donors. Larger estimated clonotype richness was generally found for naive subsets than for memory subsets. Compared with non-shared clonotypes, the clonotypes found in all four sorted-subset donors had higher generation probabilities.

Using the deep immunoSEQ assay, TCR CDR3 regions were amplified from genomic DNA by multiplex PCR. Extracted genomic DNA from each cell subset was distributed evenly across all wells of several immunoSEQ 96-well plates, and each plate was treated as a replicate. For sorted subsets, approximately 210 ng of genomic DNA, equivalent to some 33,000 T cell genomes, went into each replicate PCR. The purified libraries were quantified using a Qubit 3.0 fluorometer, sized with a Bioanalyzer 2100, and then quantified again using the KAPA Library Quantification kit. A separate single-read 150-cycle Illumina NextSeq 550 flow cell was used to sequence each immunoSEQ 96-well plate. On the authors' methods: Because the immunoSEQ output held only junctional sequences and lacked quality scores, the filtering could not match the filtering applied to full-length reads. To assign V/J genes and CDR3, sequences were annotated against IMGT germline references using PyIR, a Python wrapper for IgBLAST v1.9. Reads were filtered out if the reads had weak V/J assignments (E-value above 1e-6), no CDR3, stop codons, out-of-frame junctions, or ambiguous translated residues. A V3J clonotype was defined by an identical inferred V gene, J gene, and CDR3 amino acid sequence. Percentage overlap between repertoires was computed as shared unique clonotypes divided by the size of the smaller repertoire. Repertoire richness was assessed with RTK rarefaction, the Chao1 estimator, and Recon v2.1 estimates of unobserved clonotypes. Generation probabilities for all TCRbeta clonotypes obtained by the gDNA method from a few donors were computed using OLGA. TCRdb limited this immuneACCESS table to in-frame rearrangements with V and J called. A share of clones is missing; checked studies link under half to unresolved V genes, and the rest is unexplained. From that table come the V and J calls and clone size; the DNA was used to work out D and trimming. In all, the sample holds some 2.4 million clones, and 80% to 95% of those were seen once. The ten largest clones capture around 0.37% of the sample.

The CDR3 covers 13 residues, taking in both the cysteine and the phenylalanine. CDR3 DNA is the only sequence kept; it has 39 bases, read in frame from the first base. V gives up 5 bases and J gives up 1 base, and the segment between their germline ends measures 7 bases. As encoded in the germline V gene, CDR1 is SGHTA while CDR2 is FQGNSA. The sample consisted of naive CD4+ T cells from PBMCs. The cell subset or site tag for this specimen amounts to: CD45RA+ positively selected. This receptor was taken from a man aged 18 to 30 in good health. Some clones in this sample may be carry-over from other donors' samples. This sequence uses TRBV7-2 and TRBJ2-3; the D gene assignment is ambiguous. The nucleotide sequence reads TGTGCCAGCAGCCCCCCAGGCACAGATACGCAGTATTTT. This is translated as CASSPPGTDTQYF.